This T cell receptor (beta chain) was identified during a study of blood T cell repertoires in COVID-19. Profiled with immunoSEQ multiplex PCR; TCRdb holds only in-frame clones, not every one. Among fewer than 85,000 clones, approximately 85% were seen once, and the ten largest hold roughly 5.6%. V lost 1 base, J lost 0 bases, and 6 bases lay in between. CDR3 length: 14 amino acids. Germline lookup yields CDR1 MDHEN and CDR2 SYDVKM. This sequence joins TRBV28 and TRBJ1-2; D gene unclear. The sample taken for sequencing was peripheral blood. The sequence came from a man older than 75 with acute or convalescent COVID-19. As DNA, the CDR3 is TGTGCCAGCAGTTTATATTCGGCTAACTATGGCTACACCTTC. Its protein product is CASSLYSANYGYTF.